This T cell receptor beta chain appears in the sequencing data of a study of blood T cell repertoires in COVID-19. Looked up from germline, CDR1 is LGHDT and CDR2 is YNNKEL (reference sequence). The V end lost 0 bases, the J end lost 10 bases, and 6 bases lay between the germline ends. This CDR3 has 12 residues. The data were produced by immunoSEQ multiplex PCR, yet TCRdb's version contains in-frame clones alone and is incomplete. This sample yields a few hundred thousand clones, of which approximately 80% are seen a single time; 1.4% belongs to the top ten. Sequenced sample: peripheral blood. This chain joins TRBV3-1 (or the pseudogene TRBV3-2) and TRBJ1-4; D unresolved. This clonotype was sampled from a woman aged 40 to 55 who had recovered from COVID-19. CDR3 sequence reads: CASSQESGKLFF. The CDR3 DNA is TGTGCCAGCAGCCAAGAGTCCGGAAAACTGTTTTTT.